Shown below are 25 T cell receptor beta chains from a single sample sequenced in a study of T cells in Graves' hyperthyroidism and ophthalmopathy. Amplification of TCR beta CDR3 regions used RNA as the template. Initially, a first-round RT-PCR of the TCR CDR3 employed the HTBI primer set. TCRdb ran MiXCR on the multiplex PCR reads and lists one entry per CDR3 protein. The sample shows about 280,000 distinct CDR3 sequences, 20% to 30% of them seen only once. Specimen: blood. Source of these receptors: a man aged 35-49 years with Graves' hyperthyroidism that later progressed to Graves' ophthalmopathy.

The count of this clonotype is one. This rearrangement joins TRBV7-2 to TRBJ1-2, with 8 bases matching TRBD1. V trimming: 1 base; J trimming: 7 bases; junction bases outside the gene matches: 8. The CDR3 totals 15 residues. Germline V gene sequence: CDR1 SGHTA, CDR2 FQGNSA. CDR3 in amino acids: CASSLVGRGLSGYTF. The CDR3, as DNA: TGTGCCAGCAGCTTAGTCGGCAGGGGGCTGAGTGGCTACACCTTC.

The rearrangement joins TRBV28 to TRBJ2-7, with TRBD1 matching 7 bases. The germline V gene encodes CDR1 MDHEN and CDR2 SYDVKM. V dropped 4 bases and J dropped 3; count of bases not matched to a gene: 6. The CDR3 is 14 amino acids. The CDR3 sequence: CASSYRGFGYEQYF. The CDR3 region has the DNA TGTGCCAGCAGTTACAGGGGATTCGGCTACGAGCAGTACTTC.

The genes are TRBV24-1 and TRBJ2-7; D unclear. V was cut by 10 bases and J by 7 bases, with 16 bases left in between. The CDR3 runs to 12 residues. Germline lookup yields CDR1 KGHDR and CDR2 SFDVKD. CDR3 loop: CATRSPTGEQYF. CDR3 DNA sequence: TGTGCCACTCGTAGCCCAACTGGTGAGCAGTACTTC.

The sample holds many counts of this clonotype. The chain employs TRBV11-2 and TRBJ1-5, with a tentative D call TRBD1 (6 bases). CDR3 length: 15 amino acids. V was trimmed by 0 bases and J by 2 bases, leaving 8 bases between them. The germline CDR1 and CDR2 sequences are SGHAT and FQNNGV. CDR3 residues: CASSLDPGGNQPQHF. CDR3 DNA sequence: TGTGCCAGCAGCTTAGATCCAGGGGGCAATCAGCCCCAGCATTTT.

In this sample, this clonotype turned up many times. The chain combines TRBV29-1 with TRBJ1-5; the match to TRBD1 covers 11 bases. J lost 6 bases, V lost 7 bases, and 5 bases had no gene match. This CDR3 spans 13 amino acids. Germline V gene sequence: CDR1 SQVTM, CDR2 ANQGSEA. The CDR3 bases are TGCAGCGCTGGACAGGGGGCAGGTCAGCCCCAGCATTTT. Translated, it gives CSAGQGAGQPQHF.

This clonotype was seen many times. Here the CDR3 DNA reads TGCAGTGCTAGAAGGTACCAGGATAAGGCTTTCTTT. It yields the protein CSARRYQDKAFF. This chain joins TRBV20-1 and TRBJ1-1; no clear D. The CDR3 has 12 residues. V shed 2 bases and J shed 11 bases, with 15 bases lying between them. Per germline, CDR1 DFQATT and CDR2 SNEGSKA (reference sequence).

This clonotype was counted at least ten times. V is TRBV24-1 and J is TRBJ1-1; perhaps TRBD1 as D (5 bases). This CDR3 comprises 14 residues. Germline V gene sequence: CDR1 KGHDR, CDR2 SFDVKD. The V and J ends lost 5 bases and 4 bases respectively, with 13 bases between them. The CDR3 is CATSAHGGGTEAFF. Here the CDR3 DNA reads TGTGCCACCAGTGCGCATGGGGGGGGCACTGAAGCTTTCTTT.

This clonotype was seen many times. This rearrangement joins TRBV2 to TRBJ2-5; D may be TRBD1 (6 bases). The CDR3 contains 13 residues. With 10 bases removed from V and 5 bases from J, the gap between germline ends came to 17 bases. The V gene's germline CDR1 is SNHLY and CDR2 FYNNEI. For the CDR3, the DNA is TGTGCCACCTTGACCCAGGGGTCGGAGACCCAGTACTTC. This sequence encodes CATLTQGSETQYF.

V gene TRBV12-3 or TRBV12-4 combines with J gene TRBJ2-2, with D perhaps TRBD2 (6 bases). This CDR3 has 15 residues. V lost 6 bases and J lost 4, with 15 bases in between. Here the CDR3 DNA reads TGTGCCAGCAGACCGCGACTAGGGCCCACCGGGGAGCTGTTTTTT. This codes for CASRPRLGPTGELFF.

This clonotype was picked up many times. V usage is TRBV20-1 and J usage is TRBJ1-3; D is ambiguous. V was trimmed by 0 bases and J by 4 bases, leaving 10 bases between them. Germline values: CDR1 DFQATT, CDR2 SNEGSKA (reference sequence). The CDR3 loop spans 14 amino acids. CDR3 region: CSARDGSQGNTIYF. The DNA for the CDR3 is TGCAGTGCTAGAGATGGCAGCCAAGGAAACACCATATATTTT.

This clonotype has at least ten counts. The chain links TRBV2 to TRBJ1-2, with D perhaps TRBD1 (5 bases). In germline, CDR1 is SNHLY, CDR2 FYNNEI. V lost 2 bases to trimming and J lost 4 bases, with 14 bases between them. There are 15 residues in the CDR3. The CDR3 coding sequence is TGTGCCAGCAGTGAATATCGAGGGGTCGCCTATGGCTACACCTTC. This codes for CASSEYRGVAYGYTF.

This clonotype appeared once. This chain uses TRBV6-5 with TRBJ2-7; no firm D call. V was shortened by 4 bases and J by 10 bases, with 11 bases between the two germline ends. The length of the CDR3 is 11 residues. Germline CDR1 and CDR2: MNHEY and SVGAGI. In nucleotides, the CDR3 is TGTGCCAGCAGTTGGAGTGAGAAACAGTACTTC. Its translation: CASSWSEKQYF.

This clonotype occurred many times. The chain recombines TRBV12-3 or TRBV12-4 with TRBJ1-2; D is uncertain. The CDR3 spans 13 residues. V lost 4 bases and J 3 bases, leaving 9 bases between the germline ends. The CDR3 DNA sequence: TGTGCCAGCAGTTCGGTCACCTACTATGGCTACACCTTC. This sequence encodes CASSSVTYYGYTF.

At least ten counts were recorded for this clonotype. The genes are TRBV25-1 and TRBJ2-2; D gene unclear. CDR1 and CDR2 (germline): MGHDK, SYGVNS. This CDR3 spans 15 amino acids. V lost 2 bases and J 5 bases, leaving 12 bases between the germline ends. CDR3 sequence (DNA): TGTGCCAGCAGTGAAGTCTCGGGCGGTACCGGGGAGCTGTTTTTT. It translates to CASSEVSGGTGELFF.

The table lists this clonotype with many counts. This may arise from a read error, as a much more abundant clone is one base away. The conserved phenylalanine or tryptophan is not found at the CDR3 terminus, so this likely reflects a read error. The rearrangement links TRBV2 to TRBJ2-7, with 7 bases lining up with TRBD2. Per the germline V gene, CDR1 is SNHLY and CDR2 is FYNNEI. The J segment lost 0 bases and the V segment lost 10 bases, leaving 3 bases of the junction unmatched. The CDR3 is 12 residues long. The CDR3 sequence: CATRGGSYEQYS. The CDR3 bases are TGTGCCACCCGCGGGGGCTCCTACGAGCAGTACTCC.

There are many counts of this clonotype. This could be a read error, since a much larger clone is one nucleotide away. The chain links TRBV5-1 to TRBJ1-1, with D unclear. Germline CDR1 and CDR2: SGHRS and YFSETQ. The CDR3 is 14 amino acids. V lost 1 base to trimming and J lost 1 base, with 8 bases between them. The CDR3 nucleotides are TGCGCCAGCAGCTTGAGCAGACAGAACACTGAAGCTTTCTTT. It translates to CASSLSRQNTEAFF.

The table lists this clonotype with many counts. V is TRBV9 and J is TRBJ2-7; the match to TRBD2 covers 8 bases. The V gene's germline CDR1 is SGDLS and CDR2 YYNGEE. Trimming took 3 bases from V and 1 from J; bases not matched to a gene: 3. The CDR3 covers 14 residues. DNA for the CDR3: TGTGCCAGCAGCGCTAGACTAGCGTCCTACGAGCAGTACTTC. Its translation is CASSARLASYEQYF.

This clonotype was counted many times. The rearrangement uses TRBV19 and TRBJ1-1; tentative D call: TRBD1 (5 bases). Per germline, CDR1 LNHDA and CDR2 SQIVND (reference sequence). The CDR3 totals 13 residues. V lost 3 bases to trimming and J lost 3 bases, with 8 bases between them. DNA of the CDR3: TGTGCCAGTAGTATTCGACAGTACACTGAAGCTTTCTTT. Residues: CASSIRQYTEAFF.

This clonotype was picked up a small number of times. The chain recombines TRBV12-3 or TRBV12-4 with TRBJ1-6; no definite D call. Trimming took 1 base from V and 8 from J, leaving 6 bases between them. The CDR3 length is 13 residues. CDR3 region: CASSLVRDSPLHF. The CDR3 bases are TGTGCCAGCAGTTTAGTAAGAGATTCACCCCTCCACTTT.

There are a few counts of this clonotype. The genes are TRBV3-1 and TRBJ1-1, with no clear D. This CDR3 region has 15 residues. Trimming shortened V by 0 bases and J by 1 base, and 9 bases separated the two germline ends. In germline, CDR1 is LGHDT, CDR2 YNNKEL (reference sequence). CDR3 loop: CASSQDEGSNTEAFF. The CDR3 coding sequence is TGTGCCAGCAGCCAAGATGAGGGTTCGAACACTGAAGCTTTCTTT.

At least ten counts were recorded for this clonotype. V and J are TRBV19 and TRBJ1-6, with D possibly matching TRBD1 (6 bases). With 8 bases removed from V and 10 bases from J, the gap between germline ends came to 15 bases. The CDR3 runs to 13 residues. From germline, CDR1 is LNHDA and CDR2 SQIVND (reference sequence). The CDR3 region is CASSSSGGSPLHF. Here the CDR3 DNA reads TGTGCCAGTTCTTCCAGTGGGGGCTCACCCCTCCACTTT. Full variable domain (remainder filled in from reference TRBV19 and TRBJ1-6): DGGITQSPKYLFRKEGQNVTLSCEQNLNHDAMYWYRQDPGQGLRLIYYSQIVNDFQKGDIAEGYSVSREKKESFPLTVTSAQKNPTAFYLCASSSSGGSPLHFGNGTRLTVT.

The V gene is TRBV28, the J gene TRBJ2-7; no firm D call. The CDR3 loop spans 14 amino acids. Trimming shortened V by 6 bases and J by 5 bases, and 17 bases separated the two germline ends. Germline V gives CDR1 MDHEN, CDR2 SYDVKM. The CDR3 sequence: CASSPNGPRDEQYF. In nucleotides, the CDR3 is TGTGCCAGCAGCCCAAATGGACCTAGGGACGAGCAGTACTTC.

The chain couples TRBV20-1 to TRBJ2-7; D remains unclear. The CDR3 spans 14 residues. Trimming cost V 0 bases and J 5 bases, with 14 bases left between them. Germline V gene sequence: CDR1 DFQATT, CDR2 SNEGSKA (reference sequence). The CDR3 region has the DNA TGCAGTGCTAGAGATCAGGAAGGGTACCACGAGCAGTACTTC. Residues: CSARDQEGYHEQYF.

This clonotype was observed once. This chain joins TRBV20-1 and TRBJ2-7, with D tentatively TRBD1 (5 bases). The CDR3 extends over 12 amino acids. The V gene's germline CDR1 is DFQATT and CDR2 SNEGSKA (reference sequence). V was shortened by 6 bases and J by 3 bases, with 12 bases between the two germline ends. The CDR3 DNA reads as TGCAGTGCCGTACAGGATGTCTACGAGCAGTACTTC. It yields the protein CSAVQDVYEQYF.

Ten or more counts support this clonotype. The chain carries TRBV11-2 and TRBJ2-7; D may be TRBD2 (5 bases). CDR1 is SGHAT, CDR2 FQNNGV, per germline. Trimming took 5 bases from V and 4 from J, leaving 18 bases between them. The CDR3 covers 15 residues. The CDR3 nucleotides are TGTGCCAGCAGCCTCCGTGAGGGCGGTAGATACGAGCAGTACTTC. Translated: CASSLREGGRYEQYF.